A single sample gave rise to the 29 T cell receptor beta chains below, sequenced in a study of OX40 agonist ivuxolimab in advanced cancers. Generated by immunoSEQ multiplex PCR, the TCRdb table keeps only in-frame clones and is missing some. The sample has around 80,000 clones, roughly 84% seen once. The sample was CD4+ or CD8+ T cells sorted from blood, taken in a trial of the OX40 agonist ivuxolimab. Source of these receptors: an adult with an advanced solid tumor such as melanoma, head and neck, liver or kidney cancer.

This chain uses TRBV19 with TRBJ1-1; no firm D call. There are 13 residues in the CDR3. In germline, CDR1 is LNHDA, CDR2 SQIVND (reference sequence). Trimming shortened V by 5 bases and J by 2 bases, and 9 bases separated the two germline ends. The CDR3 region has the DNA TGTGCCAGTAGTGACACAGCCAACACTGAAGCTTTCTTT. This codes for CASSDTANTEAFF.

CDR3 region: CASTPLITEAFF. The CDR3 DNA follows: TGTGCCAGCACCCCTCTTATAACTGAAGCTTTCTTT. This chain links TRBV7-9 with TRBJ1-1; unclear D gene. Per germline, CDR1 SEHNR and CDR2 FQNEAQ (reference sequence). The CDR3 contains 12 residues. V lost 7 bases to trimming and J lost 5 bases, with 11 bases between them. The full variable domain, its missing parts supplied by reference TRBV7-9 and TRBJ1-1, is DTGVSQNPRHKITKRGQNVTFRCDPISEHNRLYWYRQTLGQGPEFLTYFQNEAQLEKSRLLSDRFSAERPKGSFSTLEIQRTEQGDSAMYLCASTPLITEAFFGQGTRLTVV.

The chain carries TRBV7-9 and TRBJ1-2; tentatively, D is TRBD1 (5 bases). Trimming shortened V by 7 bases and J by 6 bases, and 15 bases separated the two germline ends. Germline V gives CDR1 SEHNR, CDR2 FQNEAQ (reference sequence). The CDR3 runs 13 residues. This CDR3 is CASNRGGVDGYTF. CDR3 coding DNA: TGTGCCAGCAACCGGGGAGGGGTGGATGGCTACACCTTC.

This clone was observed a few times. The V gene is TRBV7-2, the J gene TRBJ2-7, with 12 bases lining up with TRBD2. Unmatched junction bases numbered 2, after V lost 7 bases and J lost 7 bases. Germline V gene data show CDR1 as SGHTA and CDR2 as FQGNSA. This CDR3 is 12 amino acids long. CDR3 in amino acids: CASTGLAGEQYF. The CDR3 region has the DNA TGTGCCAGCACCGGACTAGCGGGAGAGCAGTACTTC.

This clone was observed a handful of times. The CDR3 nucleotides are TGCGCCAGCAGCTTGGGACAGACCAATTATGAAAAACTGTTTTTT. Its translation: CASSLGQTNYEKLFF. The V gene is TRBV5-1, the J gene TRBJ1-4, with D perhaps TRBD1 (5 bases). Trimming cost V 0 bases and J 6 bases, with 12 bases left between them. Looked up from germline, CDR1 is SGHRS and CDR2 is YFSETQ. CDR3 length: 15 amino acids.

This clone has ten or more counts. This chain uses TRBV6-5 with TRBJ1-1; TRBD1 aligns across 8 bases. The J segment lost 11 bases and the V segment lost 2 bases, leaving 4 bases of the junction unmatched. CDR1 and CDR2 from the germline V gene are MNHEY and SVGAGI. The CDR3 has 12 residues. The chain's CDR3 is CASSYAGGRAFF. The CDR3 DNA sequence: TGTGCCAGCAGTTACGCAGGGGGCAGGGCTTTCTTT.

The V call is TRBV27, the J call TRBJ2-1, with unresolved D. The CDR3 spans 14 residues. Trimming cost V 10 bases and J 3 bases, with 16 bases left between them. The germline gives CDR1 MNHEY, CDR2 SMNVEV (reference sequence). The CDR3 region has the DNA TGTGCCACCCAAACCGCCTCGGGCTACAATGAGCAGTTCTTC. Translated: CATQTASGYNEQFF.

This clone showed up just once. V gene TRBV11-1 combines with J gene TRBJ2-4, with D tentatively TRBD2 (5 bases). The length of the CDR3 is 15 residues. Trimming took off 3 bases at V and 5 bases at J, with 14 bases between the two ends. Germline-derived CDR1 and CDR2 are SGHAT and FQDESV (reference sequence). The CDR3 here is CASSFASSTENIQYF. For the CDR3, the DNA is TGTGCCAGCAGCTTCGCTAGCTCAACAGAAAACATTCAGTACTTC.

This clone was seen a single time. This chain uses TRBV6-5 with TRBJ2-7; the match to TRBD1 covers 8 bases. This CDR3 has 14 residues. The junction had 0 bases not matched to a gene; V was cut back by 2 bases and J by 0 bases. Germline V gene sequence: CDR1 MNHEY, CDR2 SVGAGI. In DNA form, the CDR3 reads TGTGCCAGCAGTTACACAGGGGGCTCCTACGAGCAGTACTTC. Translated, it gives CASSYTGGSYEQYF.

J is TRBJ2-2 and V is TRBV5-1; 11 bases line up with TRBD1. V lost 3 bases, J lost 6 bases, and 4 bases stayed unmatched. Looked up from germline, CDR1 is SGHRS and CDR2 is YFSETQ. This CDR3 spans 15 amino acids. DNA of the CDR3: TGCGCCAGCAGCTCTGGACAGGGGGCTGCCGGGGAGCTGTTTTTT. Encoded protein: CASSSGQGAAGELFF.

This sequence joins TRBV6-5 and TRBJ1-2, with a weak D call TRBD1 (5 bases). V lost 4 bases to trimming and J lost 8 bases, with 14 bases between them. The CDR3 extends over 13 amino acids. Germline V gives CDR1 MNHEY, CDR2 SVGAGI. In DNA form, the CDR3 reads TGTGCCAGCAGTTCCGCGGCAGGGTTAGGCTACACCTTC. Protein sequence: CASSSAAGLGYTF.

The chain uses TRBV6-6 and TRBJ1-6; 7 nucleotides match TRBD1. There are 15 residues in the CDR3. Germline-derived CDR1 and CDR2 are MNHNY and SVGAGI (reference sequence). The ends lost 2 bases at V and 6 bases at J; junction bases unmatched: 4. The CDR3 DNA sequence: TGTGCCAGCAGTTACCAAGGACAGGCTAATTCACCCCTCCACTTT. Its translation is CASSYQGQANSPLHF.

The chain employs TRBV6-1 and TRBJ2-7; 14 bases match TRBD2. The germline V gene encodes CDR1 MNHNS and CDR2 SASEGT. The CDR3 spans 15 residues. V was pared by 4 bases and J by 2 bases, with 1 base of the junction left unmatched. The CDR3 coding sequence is TGTGCCAGCAGTGGGGGACTAGCGGGGGCCTACGAGCAGTACTTC. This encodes CASSGGLAGAYEQYF.

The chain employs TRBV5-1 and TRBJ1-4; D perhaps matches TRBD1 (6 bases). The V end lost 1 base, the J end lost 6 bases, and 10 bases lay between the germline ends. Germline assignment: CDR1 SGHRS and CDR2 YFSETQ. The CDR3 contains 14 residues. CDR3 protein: CASSLQGNYEKLFF. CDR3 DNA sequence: TGCGCCAGCAGCTTGCAGGGGAACTATGAAAAACTGTTTTTT.

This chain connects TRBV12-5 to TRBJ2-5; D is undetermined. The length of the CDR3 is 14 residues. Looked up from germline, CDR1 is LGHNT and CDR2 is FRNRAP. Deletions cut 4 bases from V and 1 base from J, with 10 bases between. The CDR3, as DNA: TGTGCTAGTGGTTCCCGACCGAGCCAAGAGACCCAGTACTTC. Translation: CASGSRPSQETQYF.

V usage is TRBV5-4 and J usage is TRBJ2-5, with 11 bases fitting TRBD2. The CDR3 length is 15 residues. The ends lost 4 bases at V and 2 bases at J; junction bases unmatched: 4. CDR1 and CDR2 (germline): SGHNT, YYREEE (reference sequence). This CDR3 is CASSPRTSGQETQYF. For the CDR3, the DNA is TGTGCCAGCAGCCCAAGGACTAGCGGGCAAGAGACCCAGTACTTC.

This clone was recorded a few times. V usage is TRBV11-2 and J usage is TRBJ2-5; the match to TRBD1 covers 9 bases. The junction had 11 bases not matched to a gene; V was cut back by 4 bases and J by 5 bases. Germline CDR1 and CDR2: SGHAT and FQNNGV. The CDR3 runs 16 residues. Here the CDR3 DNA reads TGTGCCAGCAGCTACCGGGACAGGGCGACCGAGGAGACCCAGTACTTC. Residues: CASSYRDRATEETQYF.

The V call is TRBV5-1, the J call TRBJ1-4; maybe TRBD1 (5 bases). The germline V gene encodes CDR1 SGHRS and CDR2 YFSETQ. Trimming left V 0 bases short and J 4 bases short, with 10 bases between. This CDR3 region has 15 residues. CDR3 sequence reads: CASSLGGFLNEKLFF. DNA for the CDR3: TGCGCCAGCAGCTTGGGGGGGTTCCTTAATGAAAAACTGTTTTTT.

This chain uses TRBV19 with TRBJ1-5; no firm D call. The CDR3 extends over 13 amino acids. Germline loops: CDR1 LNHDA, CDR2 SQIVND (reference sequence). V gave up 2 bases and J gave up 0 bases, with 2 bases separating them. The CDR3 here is CASSISSNQPQHF. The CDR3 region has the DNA TGTGCCAGTAGTATATCTAGCAATCAGCCCCAGCATTTT.

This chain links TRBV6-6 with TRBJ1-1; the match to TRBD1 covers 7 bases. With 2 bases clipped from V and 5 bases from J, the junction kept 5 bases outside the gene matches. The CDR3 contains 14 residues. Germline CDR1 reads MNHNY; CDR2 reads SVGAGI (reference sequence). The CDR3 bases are TGTGCCAGCAGTTACCCTGGCAGGGGGACTGAAGCTTTCTTT. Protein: CASSYPGRGTEAFF.

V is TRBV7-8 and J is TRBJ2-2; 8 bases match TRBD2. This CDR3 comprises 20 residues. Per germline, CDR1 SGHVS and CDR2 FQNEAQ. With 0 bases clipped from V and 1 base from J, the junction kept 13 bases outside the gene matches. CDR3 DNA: TGTGCCAGCAGCTTAGCGCTCGGAAATAGCGGGACGTGGAACACCGGGGAGCTGTTTTTT. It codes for CASSLALGNSGTWNTGELFF.

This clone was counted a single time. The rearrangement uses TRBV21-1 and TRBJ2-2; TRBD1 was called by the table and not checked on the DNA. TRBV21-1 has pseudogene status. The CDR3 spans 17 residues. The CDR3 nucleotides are TGTGCCAGCAGCATTGGACAGGCCTTCCAGGGGGCCGGGGAGCTGTTTTTT. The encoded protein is CASSIGQAFQGAGELFF.

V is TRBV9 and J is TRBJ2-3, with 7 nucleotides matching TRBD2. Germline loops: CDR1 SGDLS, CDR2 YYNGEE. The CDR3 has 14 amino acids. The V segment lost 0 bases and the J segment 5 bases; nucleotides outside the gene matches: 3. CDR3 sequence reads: CASSVGGGKDTQYF. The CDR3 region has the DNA TGTGCCAGCAGCGTAGGCGGGGGTAAAGATACGCAGTATTTT.

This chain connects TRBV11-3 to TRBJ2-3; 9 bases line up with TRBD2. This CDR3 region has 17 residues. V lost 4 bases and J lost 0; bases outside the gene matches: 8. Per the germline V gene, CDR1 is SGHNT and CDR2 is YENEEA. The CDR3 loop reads CASSSGSGGASTDTQYF. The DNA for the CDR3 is TGTGCCAGCAGCTCAGGTAGCGGGGGCGCTAGCACAGATACGCAGTATTTT. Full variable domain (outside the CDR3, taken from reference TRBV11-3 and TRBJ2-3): EAGVVQSPRYKIIEKKQPVAFWCNPISGHNTLYWYLQNLGQGPELLIRYENEEAVDDSQLPKDRFSAERLKGVDSTLKIQPAELGDSAVYLCASSSGSGGASTDTQYFGPGTRLTVL.

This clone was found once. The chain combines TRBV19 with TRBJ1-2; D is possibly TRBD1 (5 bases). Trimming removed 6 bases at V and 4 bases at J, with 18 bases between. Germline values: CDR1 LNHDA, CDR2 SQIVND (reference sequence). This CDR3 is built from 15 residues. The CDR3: CASRRWTQAAYGYTF. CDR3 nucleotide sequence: TGTGCCAGTAGGCGTTGGACACAGGCGGCCTATGGCTACACCTTC.

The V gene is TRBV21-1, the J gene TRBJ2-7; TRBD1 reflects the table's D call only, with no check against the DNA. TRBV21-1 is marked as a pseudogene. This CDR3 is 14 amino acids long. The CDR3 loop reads CASSKRTGSYEQYF. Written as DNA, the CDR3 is TGTGCCAGCAGCAAACGGACAGGCTCCTACGAGCAGTACTTC.

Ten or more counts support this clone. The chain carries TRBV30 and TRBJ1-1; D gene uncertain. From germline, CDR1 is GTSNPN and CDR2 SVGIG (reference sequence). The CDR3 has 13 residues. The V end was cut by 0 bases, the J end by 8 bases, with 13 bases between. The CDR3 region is CAWSVHATDEAFF. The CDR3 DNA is TGTGCCTGGAGTGTACATGCGACGGACGAAGCTTTCTTT.

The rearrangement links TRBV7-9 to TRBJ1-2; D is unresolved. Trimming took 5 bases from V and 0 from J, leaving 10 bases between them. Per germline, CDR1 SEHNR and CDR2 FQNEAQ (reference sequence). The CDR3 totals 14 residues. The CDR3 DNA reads TGTGCCAGCAGCCGACGGAATACTAACTATGGCTACACCTTC. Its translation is CASSRRNTNYGYTF.

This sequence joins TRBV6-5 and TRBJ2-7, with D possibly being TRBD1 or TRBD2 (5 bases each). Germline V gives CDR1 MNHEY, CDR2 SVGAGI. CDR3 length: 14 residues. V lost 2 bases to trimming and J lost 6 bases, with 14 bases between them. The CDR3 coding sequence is TGTGCCAGCAGTTACCGCAGGGACCGACGCGAGCAGTACTTC. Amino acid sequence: CASSYRRDRREQYF.